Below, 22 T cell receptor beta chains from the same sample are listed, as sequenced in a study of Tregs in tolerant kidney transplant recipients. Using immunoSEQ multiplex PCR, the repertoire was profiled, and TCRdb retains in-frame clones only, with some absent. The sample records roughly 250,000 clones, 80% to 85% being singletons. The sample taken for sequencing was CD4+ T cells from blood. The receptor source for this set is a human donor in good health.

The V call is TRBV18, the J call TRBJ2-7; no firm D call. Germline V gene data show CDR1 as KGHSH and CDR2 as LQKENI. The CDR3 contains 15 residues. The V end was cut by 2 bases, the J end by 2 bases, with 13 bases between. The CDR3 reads CASSPSRVQTYEQYF. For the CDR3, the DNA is TGTGCCAGCTCACCAAGCCGGGTTCAAACCTACGAGCAGTACTTC.

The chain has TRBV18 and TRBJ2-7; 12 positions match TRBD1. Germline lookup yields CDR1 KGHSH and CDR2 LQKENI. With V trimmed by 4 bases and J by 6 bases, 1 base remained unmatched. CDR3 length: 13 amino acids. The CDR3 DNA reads TGTGCCAGCTCACGGGACAGGGGGCTCGAGCAGTACTTC. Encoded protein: CASSRDRGLEQYF.

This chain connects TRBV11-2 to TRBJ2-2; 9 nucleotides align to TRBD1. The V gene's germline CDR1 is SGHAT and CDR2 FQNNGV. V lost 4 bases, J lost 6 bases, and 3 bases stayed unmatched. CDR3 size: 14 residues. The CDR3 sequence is CASSWTGEAGELFF. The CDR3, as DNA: TGTGCCAGCAGCTGGACAGGGGAGGCCGGGGAGCTGTTTTTT.

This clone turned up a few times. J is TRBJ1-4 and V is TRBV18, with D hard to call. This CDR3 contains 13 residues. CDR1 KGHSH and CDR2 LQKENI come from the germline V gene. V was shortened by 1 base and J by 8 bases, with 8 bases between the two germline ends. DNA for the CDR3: TGTGCCAGCTCACCACAAAGAGACGAAAAACTGTTTTTT. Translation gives CASSPQRDEKLFF.

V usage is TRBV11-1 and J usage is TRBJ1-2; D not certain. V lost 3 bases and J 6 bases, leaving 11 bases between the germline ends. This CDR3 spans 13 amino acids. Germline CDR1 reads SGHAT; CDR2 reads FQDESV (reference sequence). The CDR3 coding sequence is TGTGCCAGCAGCTTCAACGTCGGGGATGGCTACACCTTC. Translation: CASSFNVGDGYTF.

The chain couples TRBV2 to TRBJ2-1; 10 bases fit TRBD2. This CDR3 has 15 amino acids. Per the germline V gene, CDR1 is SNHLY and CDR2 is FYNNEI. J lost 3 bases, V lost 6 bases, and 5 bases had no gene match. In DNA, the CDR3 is TGTGCCAGCAGCAGACTAGCGGGTAGCTACAATGAGCAGTTCTTC. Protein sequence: CASSRLAGSYNEQFF.

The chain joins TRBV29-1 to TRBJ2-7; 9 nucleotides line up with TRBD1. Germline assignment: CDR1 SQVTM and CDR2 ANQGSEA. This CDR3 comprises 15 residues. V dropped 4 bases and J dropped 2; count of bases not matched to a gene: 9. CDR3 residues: CSVVVGTGTTYEQYF. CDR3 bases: TGCAGCGTTGTAGTCGGGACAGGGACCACCTACGAGCAGTACTTC.

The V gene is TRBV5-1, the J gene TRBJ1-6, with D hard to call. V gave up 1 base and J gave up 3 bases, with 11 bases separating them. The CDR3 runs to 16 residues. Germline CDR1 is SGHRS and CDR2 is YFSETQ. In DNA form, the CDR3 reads TGCGCCAGCAGCTTGAAGCTTACAGACTATAATTCACCCCTCCACTTT. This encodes CASSLKLTDYNSPLHF.

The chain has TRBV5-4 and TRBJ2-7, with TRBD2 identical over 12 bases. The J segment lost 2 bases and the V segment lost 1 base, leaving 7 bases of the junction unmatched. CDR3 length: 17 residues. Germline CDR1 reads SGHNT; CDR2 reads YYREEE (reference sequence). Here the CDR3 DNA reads TGTGCCAGCAGCTTGAGGAAACTAGCGGGGGGAGCCTACGAGCAGTACTTC. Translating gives CASSLRKLAGGAYEQYF. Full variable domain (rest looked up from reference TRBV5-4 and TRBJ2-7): ETGVTQSPTHLIKTRGQQVTLRCSSQSGHNTVSWYQQALGQGPQFIFQYYREEENGRGNFPPRFSGLQFPNYSSELNVNALELDDSALYLCASSLRKLAGGAYEQYFGPGTRLTVT.

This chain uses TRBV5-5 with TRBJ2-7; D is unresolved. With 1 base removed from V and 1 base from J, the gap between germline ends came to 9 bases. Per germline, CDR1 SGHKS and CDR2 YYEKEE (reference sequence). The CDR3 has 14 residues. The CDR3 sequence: CASSLFILSYEQYF. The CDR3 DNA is TGTGCCAGCAGCTTGTTTATCCTATCCTACGAGCAGTACTTC.

The CDR3 bases are TGTGCCATCAGTGAAGACAGGGCGGCTGAAAAACTGTTTTTT. Its protein is CAISEDRAAEKLFF. V gene TRBV10-3 combines with J gene TRBJ1-4; 7 nucleotides match TRBD1. This CDR3 comprises 14 residues. The V segment lost 3 bases and the J segment 7 bases; nucleotides outside the gene matches: 5. Looked up from germline, CDR1 is ENHRY and CDR2 is SYGVKD.

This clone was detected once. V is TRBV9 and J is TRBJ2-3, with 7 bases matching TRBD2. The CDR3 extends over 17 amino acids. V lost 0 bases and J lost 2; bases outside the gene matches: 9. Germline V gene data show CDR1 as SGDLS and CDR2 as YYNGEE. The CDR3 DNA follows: TGTGCCAGCAGCGTAGGGCTAGCGGTGACCTACACAGATACGCAGTATTTT. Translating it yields CASSVGLAVTYTDTQYF. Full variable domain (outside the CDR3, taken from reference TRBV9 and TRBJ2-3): DSGVTQTPKHLITATGQRVTLRCSPRSGDLSVYWYQQSLDQGLQFLIQYYNGEERAKGNILERFSAQQFPDLHSELNLSSLELGDSALYFCASSVGLAVTYTDTQYFGPGTRLTVL.

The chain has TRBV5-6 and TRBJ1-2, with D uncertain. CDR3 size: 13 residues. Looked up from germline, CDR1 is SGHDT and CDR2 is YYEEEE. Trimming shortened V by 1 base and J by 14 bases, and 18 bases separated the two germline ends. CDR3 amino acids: CASSLRKGLACTF. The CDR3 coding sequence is TGTGCCAGCAGCTTGCGTAAAGGTCTGGCGTGTACCTTC.

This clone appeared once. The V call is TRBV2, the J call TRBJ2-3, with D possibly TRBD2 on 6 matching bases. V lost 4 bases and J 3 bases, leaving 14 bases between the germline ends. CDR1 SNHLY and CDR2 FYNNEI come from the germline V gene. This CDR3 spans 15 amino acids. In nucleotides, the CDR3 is TGTGCCAGCAGTGCGGAGGGGCTGGAAACAGATACGCAGTATTTT. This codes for CASSAEGLETDTQYF.

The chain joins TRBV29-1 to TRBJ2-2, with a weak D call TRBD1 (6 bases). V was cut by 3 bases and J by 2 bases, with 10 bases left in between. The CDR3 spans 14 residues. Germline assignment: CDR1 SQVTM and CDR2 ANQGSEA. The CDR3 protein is CSVDGGFNTGELFF. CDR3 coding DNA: TGCAGCGTTGATGGGGGCTTTAACACCGGGGAGCTGTTTTTT.

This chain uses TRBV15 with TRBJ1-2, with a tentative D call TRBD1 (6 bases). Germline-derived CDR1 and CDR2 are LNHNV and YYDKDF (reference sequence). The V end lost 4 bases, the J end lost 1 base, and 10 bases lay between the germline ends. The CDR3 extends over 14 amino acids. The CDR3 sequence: CATSKRTVNYGYTF. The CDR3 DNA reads TGTGCCACCAGCAAGAGGACAGTTAACTATGGCTACACCTTC.

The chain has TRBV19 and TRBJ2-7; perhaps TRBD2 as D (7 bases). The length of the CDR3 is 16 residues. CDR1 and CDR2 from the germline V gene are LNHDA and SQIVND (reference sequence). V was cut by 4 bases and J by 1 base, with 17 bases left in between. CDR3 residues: CASSTLGGGSSYEQYF. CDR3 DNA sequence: TGTGCCAGTAGTACCCTCGGGGGCGGGAGTTCCTACGAGCAGTACTTC. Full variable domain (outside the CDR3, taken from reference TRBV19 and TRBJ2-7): DGGITQSPKYLFRKEGQNVTLSCEQNLNHDAMYWYRQDPGQGLRLIYYSQIVNDFQKGDIAEGYSVSREKKESFPLTVTSAQKNPTAFYLCASSTLGGGSSYEQYFGPGTRLTVT.

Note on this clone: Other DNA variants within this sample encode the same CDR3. The CDR3 region has the DNA TGCAGCGTTGAGAGGCAGGGGAGGGAGACCCAGTACTTC. Translated: CSVERQGRETQYF. This chain joins TRBV29-1 and TRBJ2-5, with D perhaps given as TRBD1 or TRBD2 (6 bases each). Trimming left V 3 bases short and J 5 bases short, with 13 bases between. Germline V lookup: CDR1 SQVTM, CDR2 ANQGSEA. The CDR3 is 13 residues long.

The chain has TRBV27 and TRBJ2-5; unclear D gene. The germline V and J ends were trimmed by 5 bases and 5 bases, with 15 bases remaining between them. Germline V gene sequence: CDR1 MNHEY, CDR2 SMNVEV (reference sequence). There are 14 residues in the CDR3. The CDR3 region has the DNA TGTGCCAGCAGTCCTTATGTGAGGCGTGAGACCCAGTACTTC. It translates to CASSPYVRRETQYF.

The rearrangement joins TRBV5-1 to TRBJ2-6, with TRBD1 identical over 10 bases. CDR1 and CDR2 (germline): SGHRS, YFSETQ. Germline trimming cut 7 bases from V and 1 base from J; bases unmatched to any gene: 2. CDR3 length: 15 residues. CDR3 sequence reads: CASDRGQSGANVLTF. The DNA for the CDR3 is TGCGCCAGCGACAGGGGGCAGTCTGGGGCCAACGTCCTGACTTTC.

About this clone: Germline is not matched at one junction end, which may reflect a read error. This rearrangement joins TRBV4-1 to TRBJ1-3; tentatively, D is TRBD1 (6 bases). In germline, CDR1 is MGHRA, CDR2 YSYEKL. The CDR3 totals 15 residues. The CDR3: CASTGQARSGNTIYF. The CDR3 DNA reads TGTGCCTCTACGGGACAAGCGAGATCTGGAAACACCATATATTTT.

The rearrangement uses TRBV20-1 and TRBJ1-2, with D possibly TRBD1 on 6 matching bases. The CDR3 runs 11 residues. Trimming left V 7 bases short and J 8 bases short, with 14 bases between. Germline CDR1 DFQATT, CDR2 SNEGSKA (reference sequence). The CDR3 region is CSVTGTSGYTF. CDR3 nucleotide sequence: TGCAGTGTTACCGGGACATCAGGCTACACCTTC.